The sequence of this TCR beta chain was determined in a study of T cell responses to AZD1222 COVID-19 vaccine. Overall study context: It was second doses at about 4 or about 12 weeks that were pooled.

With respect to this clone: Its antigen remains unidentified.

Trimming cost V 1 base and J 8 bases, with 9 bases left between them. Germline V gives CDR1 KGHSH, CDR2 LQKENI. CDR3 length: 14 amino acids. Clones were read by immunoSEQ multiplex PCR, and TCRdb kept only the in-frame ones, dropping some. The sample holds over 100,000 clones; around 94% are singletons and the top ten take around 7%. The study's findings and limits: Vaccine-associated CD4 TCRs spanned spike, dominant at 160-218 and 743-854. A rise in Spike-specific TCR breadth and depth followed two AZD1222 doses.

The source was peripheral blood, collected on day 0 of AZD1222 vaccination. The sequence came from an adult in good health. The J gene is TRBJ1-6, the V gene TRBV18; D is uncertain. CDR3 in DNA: TGTGCCAGCTCACCACAGGGCAGCGATTCACCCCTCCACTTT. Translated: CASSPQGSDSPLHF.